This TCR beta chain was found in a study of blood T cell repertoires in COVID-19. About the study: Specimens from acute and convalescent COVID-19 originated in the United States, Italy and Spain.

CDR3 length equals 15 residues. CDR1 is SEHNR and CDR2 is FQNEAQ in the germline V gene (reference sequence). Trimming took 5 bases from V and 1 from J, leaving 9 bases between them. Per the original methods: Reference gene primer amplification yielded estimated nucleated cell counts. The protocol was immunoSEQ multiplex PCR, while the TCRdb copy is restricted to in-frame clones and leaves out a portion. The V and J calls and clone size are taken from that table; D and trimming were inferred from the DNA. There are about 190,000 clones in the sample; around 90% occur only once, and under 6.5% lies in the top ten. This clone has just a few counts.

The specimen was peripheral blood. This chain uses TRBV7-9 with TRBJ1-6; D is unclear. This clonotype was obtained from a man aged 35-49 years with active or convalescent COVID-19. The CDR3 loop is CASSQKASYNSPLHF. The CDR3 nucleotides read TGTGCCAGCAGCCAAAAAGCTTCCTATAATTCACCCCTCCACTTT.